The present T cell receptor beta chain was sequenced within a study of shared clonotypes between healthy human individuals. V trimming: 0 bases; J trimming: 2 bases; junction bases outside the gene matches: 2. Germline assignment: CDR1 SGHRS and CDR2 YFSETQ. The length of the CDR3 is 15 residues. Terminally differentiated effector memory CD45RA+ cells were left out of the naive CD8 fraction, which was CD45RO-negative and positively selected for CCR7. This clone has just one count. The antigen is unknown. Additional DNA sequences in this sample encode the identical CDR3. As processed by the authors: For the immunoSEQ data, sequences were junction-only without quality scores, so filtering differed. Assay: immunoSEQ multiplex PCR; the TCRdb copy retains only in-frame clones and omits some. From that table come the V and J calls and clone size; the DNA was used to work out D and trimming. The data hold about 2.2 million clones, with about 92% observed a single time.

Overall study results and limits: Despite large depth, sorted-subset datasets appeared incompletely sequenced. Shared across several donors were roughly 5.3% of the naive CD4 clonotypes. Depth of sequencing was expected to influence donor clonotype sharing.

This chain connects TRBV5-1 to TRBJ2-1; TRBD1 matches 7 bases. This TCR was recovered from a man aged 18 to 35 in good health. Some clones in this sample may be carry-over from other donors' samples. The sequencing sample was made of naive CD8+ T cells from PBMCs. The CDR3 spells CASSLVGGAYNEQFF. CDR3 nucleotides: TGCGCCAGCAGCTTGGTAGGGGGCGCCTACAATGAGCAGTTCTTC.